Below, 25 T cell receptor beta chains from the same sample are listed, as sequenced in a study of shared clonotypes between healthy human individuals. Using immunoSEQ multiplex PCR, the repertoire was profiled, and TCRdb retains in-frame clones only, with some absent. The sample shows some 1.5 million clones, over 95% of them seen only once. The specimen sequenced was naive CD4+ T cells sorted from blood. Stated subset: CD45RA+ positively selected. The receptors shown here come from a man aged 25-45 years in good health.

The CDR3 sequence is CATSRDKGSSTDTQYF. DNA for the CDR3: TGTGCCACCAGCAGAGATAAAGGGTCTAGCACAGATACGCAGTATTTT. This chain connects TRBV15 to TRBJ2-3; D gene uncertain. This CDR3 has 16 residues. Germline assignment: CDR1 LNHNV and CDR2 YYDKDF (reference sequence). V was cut by 0 bases and J by 0 bases, with 10 bases left in between. The full variable domain, its missing parts supplied by reference TRBV15 and TRBJ2-3, is DAMVIQNPRYQVTQFGKPVTLSCSQTLNHNVMYWYQQKSSQAPKLLFHYYDKDFNNEADTPDNFQSRRPNTSFCFLDIRSPGLGDTAMYLCATSRDKGSSTDTQYFGPGTRLTVL.

The chain uses TRBV7-9 and TRBJ1-1, with 8 bases fitting TRBD1. V dropped 3 bases and J dropped 1; count of bases not matched to a gene: 1. This CDR3 has 14 residues. In germline, CDR1 is SEHNR, CDR2 FQNEAQ (reference sequence). The CDR3 sequence is CASSFQGANTEAFF. CDR3 bases: TGTGCCAGCAGCTTTCAGGGGGCGAACACTGAAGCTTTCTTT.

The chain employs TRBV5-1 and TRBJ2-1; 9 nucleotides align to TRBD2. Germline V gene sequence: CDR1 SGHRS, CDR2 YFSETQ. CDR3 length: 14 amino acids. V trimming: 2 bases; J trimming: 6 bases; junction bases outside the gene matches: 3. The CDR3 bases are TGCGCCAGCAGCTTAGGTAGCGGGAGCAATGAGCAGTTCTTC. Protein: CASSLGSGSNEQFF.

This chain links TRBV9 with TRBJ1-2; D gene uncertain. The V gene lost 2 bases and the J gene lost 8 bases, with 10 bases spanning the gap. The CDR3 is 12 residues long. CDR1 and CDR2 (germline): SGDLS, YYNGEE. CDR3 protein: CASSVPGEGYTF. The CDR3 nucleotides are TGTGCCAGCAGCGTCCCCGGGGAGGGCTACACCTTC.

The chain has TRBV2 and TRBJ1-2; TRBD1 matches at 9 bases. Germline CDR1 is SNHLY and CDR2 is FYNNEI. J was trimmed by 4 bases and V by 6 bases; bases with no gene match: 9. The CDR3 is 15 amino acids. CDR3 sequence (DNA): TGTGCCAGCAGCGCGGGACAGGGAGCGGGCTATGGCTACACCTTC. Translation: CASSAGQGAGYGYTF.

The chain employs TRBV18 and TRBJ2-5, with D perhaps matching TRBD1 (6 bases). V was trimmed by 6 bases and J by 1 base, leaving 18 bases between them. This CDR3 has 16 amino acids. Per the germline V gene, CDR1 is KGHSH and CDR2 is LQKENI. CDR3 sequence reads: CASSTTQGRVQETQYF. CDR3 in DNA: TGTGCCAGCTCGACAACACAGGGAAGGGTCCAAGAGACCCAGTACTTC.

This clone was counted only a few times. This chain uses TRBV5-6 with TRBJ2-7; TRBD1 matches 11 bases. This CDR3 is built from 13 residues. Germline lookup yields CDR1 SGHDT and CDR2 YYEEEE. With 3 bases clipped from V and 9 bases from J, the junction kept 5 bases outside the gene matches. The chain's CDR3 is CASSSGQGAPQYF. The CDR3 region has the DNA TGTGCCAGCAGCTCAGGACAGGGGGCGCCGCAGTACTTC.

This clone appeared a single time. The rearrangement uses TRBV6-4 and TRBJ1-5, with unresolved D. Germline-derived CDR1 and CDR2 are MRHNA and SNTAGT. V lost 11 bases and J 0 bases, leaving 11 bases between the germline ends. The CDR3 runs to 13 residues. Here the CDR3 DNA reads TGTGCCGCTCTTAAGTATAGCAATCAGCCCCAGCATTTT. Encoded protein: CAALKYSNQPQHF.

The chain links TRBV25-1 to TRBJ1-3, with D tentatively TRBD1 (6 bases). V lost 2 bases and J 4 bases, leaving 21 bases between the germline ends. The CDR3 is made up of 18 amino acids. Germline V gene sequence: CDR1 MGHDK, CDR2 SYGVNS. CDR3 protein: CASSEGGRGIRKGNTIYF. The CDR3 DNA reads TGTGCCAGCAGTGAAGGGGGGCGAGGCATCCGGAAGGGAAACACCATATATTTT. The full variable domain, its missing parts supplied by reference TRBV25-1 and TRBJ1-3, is EADIYQTPRYLVIGTGKKITLECSQTMGHDKMYWYQQDPGMELHLIHYSYGVNSTEKGDLSSESTVSRIRTEHFPLTLESARPSHTSQYLCASSEGGRGIRKGNTIYFGEGSWLTVV.

This chain joins TRBV7-9 and TRBJ2-7; D gene ambiguous. Trimming cost V 5 bases and J 0 bases, with 14 bases left between them. The V gene's germline CDR1 is SEHNR and CDR2 FQNEAQ (reference sequence). The CDR3 runs to 15 residues. The CDR3, as DNA: TGTGCCAGCAGCATAAAAAACCTGGGCTCCTACGAGCAGTACTTC. It is translated as CASSIKNLGSYEQYF.

The chain couples TRBV12-5 to TRBJ2-7; D is perhaps TRBD2 (6 bases). V was clipped by 7 bases and J by 7 bases, with 11 bases between them. The CDR3 spans 11 residues. Germline values: CDR1 LGHNT, CDR2 FRNRAP. The DNA for the CDR3 is TGTGCTAGTGCCCTTGGGGGGGAGCAGTACTTC. Its protein is CASALGGEQYF. Combining the CDR3 with reference TRBV12-5 and TRBJ2-7 gives the whole variable domain DARVTQTPRHKVTEMGQEVTMRCQPILGHNTVFWYRQTMMQGLELLAYFRNRAPLDDSGMPKDRFSAEMPDATLATLKIQPSEPRDSAVYFCASALGGEQYFGPGTRLTVT.

This clone was detected only once. The chain recombines TRBV6-1 with TRBJ2-7, with TRBD2 matching over 8 bases. Germline assignment: CDR1 MNHNS and CDR2 SASEGT. Trimming at V came to 6 bases and at J to 5 bases, leaving 9 bases not matched to a gene. The length of the CDR3 is 14 residues. The CDR3 here is CASRERERTHEQYF. The CDR3 DNA is TGTGCCAGCAGGGAGCGGGAGCGCACCCACGAGCAGTACTTC.

The chain is built from TRBV18 and TRBJ1-2; D gene uncertain. The V and J ends lost 2 bases and 6 bases respectively, with 16 bases between them. This CDR3 region has 15 residues. Per the germline V gene, CDR1 is KGHSH and CDR2 is LQKENI. CDR3 amino acids: CASSPVATTIDGYTF. In nucleotides, the CDR3 is TGTGCCAGCTCACCAGTAGCAACGACAATTGATGGCTACACCTTC.

The table lists this clone with a count of one. The chain employs TRBV7-2 and TRBJ2-1; TRBD1 might be the D (5 bases). V was pared by 1 base and J by 7 bases, with 14 bases between. Germline CDR1 is SGHTA and CDR2 is FQGNSA. The CDR3 runs to 15 residues. CDR3 sequence (DNA): TGTGCCAGCAGCTTAGGACGACAGTTTTTTAATGAGCAGTTCTTC. It codes for CASSLGRQFFNEQFF.

CDR3 region: CASSLAGGPTDTQYF. The CDR3 coding sequence is TGTGCCAGCAGCTTGGCCGGAGGGCCCACAGATACGCAGTATTTT. V and J are TRBV5-6 and TRBJ2-3, with D tentatively TRBD2 (6 bases). CDR3 length: 15 amino acids. CDR1 and CDR2 (germline): SGHDT, YYEEEE. V lost 0 bases, J lost 2 bases, and 10 bases lay in between.

The chain joins TRBV18 to TRBJ1-1; D is undetermined. The CDR3 loop spans 14 amino acids. The V and J ends lost 5 bases and 0 bases respectively, with 10 bases between them. CDR1 KGHSH and CDR2 LQKENI come from the germline V gene. The DNA of the CDR3 is TGTGCCAGCTCAATGTACGGGATGAACACTGAAGCTTTCTTT. Amino acid sequence: CASSMYGMNTEAFF.

This clone occurred once. The chain recombines TRBV7-6 with TRBJ2-7; D remains unclear. The germline V and J ends were trimmed by 6 bases and 0 bases, with 15 bases remaining between them. The CDR3 is made up of 15 amino acids. Germline values: CDR1 SGHVS, CDR2 FNYEAQ. The CDR3 spells CASSTDGLVSYEQYF. In nucleotides, the CDR3 is TGTGCCAGCAGTACAGACGGCCTGGTCTCCTACGAGCAGTACTTC.

The chain recombines TRBV28 with TRBJ2-7; weak D call: TRBD2 (6 bases). The germline V gene has CDR1 MDHEN and CDR2 SYDVKM. This CDR3 spans 14 amino acids. Trimming pared 7 bases from V and 2 bases from J, leaving 15 bases between. The CDR3 region is CASTPPGLTYEQYF. The CDR3 nucleotides are TGTGCCAGCACTCCTCCGGGACTTACCTACGAGCAGTACTTC. Based on the CDR3 plus reference TRBV28 and TRBJ2-7, the full variable domain is DVKVTQSSRYLVKRTGEKVFLECVQDMDHENMFWYRQDPGLGLRLIYFSYDVKMKEKGDIPEGYSVSREKKERFSLILESASTNQTSMYLCASTPPGLTYEQYFGPGTRLTVT.

The rearrangement uses TRBV9 and TRBJ2-1, with 7 bases aligning to TRBD2. CDR1 and CDR2 from the germline V gene are SGDLS and YYNGEE. V lost 8 bases, J lost 4 bases, and 6 bases stayed unmatched. The CDR3 has 13 amino acids. CDR3 bases: TGTGCCAGGGGCGGGAGTTCTTACAATGAGCAGTTCTTC. It specifies CARGGSSYNEQFF.

This clone has at least ten counts. The rearrangement links TRBV2 to TRBJ1-5; D might be TRBD1 (6 bases). V was shortened by 3 bases and J by 11 bases, with 14 bases between the two germline ends. This CDR3 is built from 13 residues. Germline CDR1 SNHLY, CDR2 FYNNEI. CDR3 bases: TGTGCCAGCAGTGAGGCAGAAGGGGGGGCCCAGCATTTT. This translates into CASSEAEGGAQHF. The whole variable domain, remainder taken from reference TRBV2 and TRBJ1-5, is EPEVTQTPSHQVTQMGQEVILRCVPISNHLYFYWYRQILGQKVEFLVSFYNNEISEKSEIFDDQFSVERPDGSNFTLKIRSTKLEDSAMYFCASSEAEGGAQHFGDGTRLSIL.

This clone was detected only a few times. The sample has other DNA sequences that encode this CDR3 too. The V call is TRBV28, the J call TRBJ1-2, with D hard to call. Germline CDR1 reads MDHEN; CDR2 reads SYDVKM. Trimming pared 7 bases from V and 3 bases from J, leaving 6 bases between. The CDR3 has 11 residues. This chain's CDR3 is CASNRDYGYTF. The CDR3 DNA reads as TGTGCCAGCAACCGGGACTATGGCTACACCTTC.

The chain links TRBV27 to TRBJ2-3, with D hard to call. V dropped 7 bases and J dropped 0 bases, with 14 bases sitting between them. CDR1 MNHEY and CDR2 SMNVEV come from the germline V gene (reference sequence). The CDR3 totals 15 residues. The chain's CDR3 is CASTFDATSTDTQYF. CDR3 nucleotides: TGTGCCAGCACCTTCGATGCAACTAGCACAGATACGCAGTATTTT.

The chain has TRBV7-8 and TRBJ1-1; D is possibly TRBD1 (5 bases). V gave up 8 bases and J gave up 5 bases, with 18 bases separating them. The CDR3 consists of 14 residues. From germline, CDR1 is SGHVS and CDR2 FQNEAQ. CDR3 sequence (DNA): TGTGCCAGCGGCCCCGGGGCCCAGAGGACTGAAGCTTTCTTT. This encodes CASGPGAQRTEAFF. The complete variable domain, with remaining parts taken from reference TRBV7-8 and TRBJ1-1, reads GAGVSQSPRYKVAKRGQDVALRCDPISGHVSLFWYQQALGQGPEFLTYFQNEAQLDKSGLPSDRFFAERPEGSVSTLKIQRTQQEDSAVYLCASGPGAQRTEAFFGQGTRLTVV.

This clone has just one count. The V and J genes are TRBV27 and TRBJ2-2, with 9 bases that match TRBD2. CDR1 and CDR2 (germline): MNHEY, SMNVEV (reference sequence). The length of the CDR3 is 16 residues. The V and J ends lost 7 bases and 6 bases, in that order; junction bases with no gene match: 12. The CDR3 region is CASTLFGTSPAGELFF. The CDR3 coding sequence is TGTGCCAGCACCCTATTCGGGACTAGCCCCGCCGGGGAGCTGTTTTTT.

The chain carries TRBV6-6 and TRBJ2-7; tentatively, D is TRBD1 or TRBD2 (5 bases each). The V gene's germline CDR1 is MNHNY and CDR2 SVGAGI (reference sequence). The CDR3 loop spans 15 amino acids. Trimming pared 2 bases from V and 2 bases from J, leaving 13 bases between. The CDR3 region has the DNA TGTGCCAGCAGTTACGGGGGACGACGGCCCTACGAGCAGTACTTC. As protein: CASSYGGRRPYEQYF.